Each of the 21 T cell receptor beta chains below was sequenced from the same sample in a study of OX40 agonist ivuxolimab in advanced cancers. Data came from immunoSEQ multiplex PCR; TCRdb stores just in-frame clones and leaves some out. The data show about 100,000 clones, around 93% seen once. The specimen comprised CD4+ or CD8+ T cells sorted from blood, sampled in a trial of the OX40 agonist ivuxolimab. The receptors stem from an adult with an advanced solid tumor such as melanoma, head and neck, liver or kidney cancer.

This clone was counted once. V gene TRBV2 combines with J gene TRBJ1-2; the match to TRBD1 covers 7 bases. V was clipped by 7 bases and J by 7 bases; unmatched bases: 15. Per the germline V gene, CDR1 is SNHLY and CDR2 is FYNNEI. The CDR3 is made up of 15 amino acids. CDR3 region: CASTGTANGVGGYTF. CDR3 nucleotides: TGTGCCAGCACCGGGACAGCGAATGGAGTGGGTGGCTACACCTTC.

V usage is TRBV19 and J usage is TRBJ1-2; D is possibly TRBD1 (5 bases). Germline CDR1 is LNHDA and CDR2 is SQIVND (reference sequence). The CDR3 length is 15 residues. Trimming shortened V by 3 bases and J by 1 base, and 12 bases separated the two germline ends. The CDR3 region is CASSMGVNGNYGYTF. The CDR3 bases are TGTGCCAGTAGTATGGGGGTGAACGGTAACTATGGCTACACCTTC.

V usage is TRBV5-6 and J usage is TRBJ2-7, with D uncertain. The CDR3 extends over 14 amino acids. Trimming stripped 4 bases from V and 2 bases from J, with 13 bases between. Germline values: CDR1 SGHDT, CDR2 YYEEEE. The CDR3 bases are TGTGCCAGCAGCGCGGAGCTAGTCCCCTACGAGCAGTACTTC. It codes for CASSAELVPYEQYF.

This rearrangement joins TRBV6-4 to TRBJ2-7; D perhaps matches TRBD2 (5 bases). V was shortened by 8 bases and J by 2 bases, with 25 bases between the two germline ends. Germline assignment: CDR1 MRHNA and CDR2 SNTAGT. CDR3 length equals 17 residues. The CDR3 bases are TGTGCCAGCCAAGGTACGGGGTTCCTGACAACTACCTACGAGCAGTACTTC. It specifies CASQGTGFLTTTYEQYF.

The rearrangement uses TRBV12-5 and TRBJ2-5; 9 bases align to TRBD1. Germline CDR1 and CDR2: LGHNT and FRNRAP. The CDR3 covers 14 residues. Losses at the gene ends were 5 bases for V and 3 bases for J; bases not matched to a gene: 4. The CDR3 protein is CASGPWDREETQYF. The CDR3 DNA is TGTGCTAGTGGTCCTTGGGACAGGGAAGAGACCCAGTACTTC.

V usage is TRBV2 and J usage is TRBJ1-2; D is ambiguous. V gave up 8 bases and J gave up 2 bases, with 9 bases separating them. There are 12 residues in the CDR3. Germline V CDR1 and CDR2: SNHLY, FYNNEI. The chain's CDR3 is CASRGRNYGYTF. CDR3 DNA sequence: TGTGCCAGCCGAGGGCGGAACTATGGCTACACCTTC.

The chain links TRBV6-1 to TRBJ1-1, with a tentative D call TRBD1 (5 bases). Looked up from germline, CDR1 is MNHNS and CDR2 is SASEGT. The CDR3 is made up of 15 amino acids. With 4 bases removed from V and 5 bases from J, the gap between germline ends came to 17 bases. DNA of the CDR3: TGTGCCAGCAGTGGAAGTGGGGGTTTAGAGACTGAAGCTTTCTTT. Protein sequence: CASSGSGGLETEAFF.

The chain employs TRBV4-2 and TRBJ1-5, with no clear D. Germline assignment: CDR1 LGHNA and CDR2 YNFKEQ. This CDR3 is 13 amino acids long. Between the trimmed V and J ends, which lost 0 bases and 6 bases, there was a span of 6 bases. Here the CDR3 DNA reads TGTGCCAGCAGCCAAGAATTATCTCAGCCCCAGCATTTT. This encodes CASSQELSQPQHF.

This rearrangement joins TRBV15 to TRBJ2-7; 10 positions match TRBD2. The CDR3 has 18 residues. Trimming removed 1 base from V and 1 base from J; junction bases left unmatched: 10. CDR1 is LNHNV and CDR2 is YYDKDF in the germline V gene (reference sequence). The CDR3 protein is CATSRGSGRAVLSYEQYF. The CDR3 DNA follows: TGTGCCACCAGCAGAGGGAGCGGGAGGGCCGTATTGTCCTACGAGCAGTACTTC.

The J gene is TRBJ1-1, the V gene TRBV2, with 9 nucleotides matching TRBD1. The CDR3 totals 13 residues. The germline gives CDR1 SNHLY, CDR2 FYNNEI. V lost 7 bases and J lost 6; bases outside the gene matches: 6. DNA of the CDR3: TGTGCCAGCACAGGGACAGGGTCCCCTGAAGCTTTCTTT. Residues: CASTGTGSPEAFF. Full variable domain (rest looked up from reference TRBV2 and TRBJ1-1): EPEVTQTPSHQVTQMGQEVILRCVPISNHLYFYWYRQILGQKVEFLVSFYNNEISEKSEIFDDQFSVERPDGSNFTLKIRSTKLEDSAMYFCASTGTGSPEAFFGQGTRLTVV.

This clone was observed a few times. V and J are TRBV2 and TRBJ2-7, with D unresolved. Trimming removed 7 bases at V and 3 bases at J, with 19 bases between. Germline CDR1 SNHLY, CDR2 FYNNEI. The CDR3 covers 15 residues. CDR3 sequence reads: CASTAQDPRYYEQYF. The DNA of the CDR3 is TGTGCCAGCACCGCCCAAGACCCGAGATACTACGAGCAGTACTTC. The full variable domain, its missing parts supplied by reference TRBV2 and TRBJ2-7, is EPEVTQTPSHQVTQMGQEVILRCVPISNHLYFYWYRQILGQKVEFLVSFYNNEISEKSEIFDDQFSVERPDGSNFTLKIRSTKLEDSAMYFCASTAQDPRYYEQYFGPGTRLTVT.

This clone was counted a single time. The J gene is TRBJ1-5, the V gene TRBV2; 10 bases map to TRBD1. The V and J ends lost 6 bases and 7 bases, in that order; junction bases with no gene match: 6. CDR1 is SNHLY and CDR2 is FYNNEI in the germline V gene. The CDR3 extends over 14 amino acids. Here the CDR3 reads CASSSGQGVQPQHF. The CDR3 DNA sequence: TGTGCCAGCAGCTCAGGACAGGGGGTACAGCCCCAGCATTTT. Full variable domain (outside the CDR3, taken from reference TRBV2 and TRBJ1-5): EPEVTQTPSHQVTQMGQEVILRCVPISNHLYFYWYRQILGQKVEFLVSFYNNEISEKSEIFDDQFSVERPDGSNFTLKIRSTKLEDSAMYFCASSSGQGVQPQHFGDGTRLSIL.

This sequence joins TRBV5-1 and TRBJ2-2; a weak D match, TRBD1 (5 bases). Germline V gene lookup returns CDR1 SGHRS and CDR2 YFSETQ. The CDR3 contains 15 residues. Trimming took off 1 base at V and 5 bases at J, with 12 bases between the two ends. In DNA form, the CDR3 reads TGCGCCAGCAGCTTGCAGGGTTGGGAAACCGGGGAGCTGTTTTTT. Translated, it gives CASSLQGWETGELFF.

This CDR3 reads CASSLGPGANTEAFF. In DNA form, the CDR3 reads TGTGCCAGCAGCTTGGGTCCCGGAGCTAACACTGAAGCTTTCTTT. The chain couples TRBV5-6 to TRBJ1-1, with D hard to call. V was pared by 0 bases and J by 2 bases, with 11 bases between. CDR1 and CDR2 from the germline V gene are SGHDT and YYEEEE. The CDR3 has 15 residues. Supplemented by reference TRBV5-6 and TRBJ1-1, the full variable domain reads DAGVTQSPTHLIKTRGQQVTLRCSPKSGHDTVSWYQQALGQGPQFIFQYYEEEERQRGNFPDRFSGHQFPNYSSELNVNALLLGDSALYLCASSLGPGANTEAFFGQGTRLTVV.

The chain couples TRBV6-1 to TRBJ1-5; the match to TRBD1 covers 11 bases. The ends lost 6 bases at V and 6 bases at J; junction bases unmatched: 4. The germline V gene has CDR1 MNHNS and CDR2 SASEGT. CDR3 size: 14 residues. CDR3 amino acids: CASRGQGVSQPQHF. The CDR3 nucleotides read TGTGCCAGCAGGGGACAGGGGGTAAGTCAGCCCCAGCATTTT.

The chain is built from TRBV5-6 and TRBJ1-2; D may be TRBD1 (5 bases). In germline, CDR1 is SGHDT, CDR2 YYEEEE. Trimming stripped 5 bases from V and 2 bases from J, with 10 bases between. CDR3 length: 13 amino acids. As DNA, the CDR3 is TGTGCCAGCAGTCAGGGCGGAAACTATGGCTACACCTTC. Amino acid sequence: CASSQGGNYGYTF.

The DNA of the CDR3 is TGTGCCAGCAGCTTAGTGAGGGACGGGGCTTTCTTT. It yields the protein CASSLVRDGAFF. The chain combines TRBV7-9 with TRBJ1-1; maybe TRBD1 (5 bases). Germline V gives CDR1 SEHNR, CDR2 FQNEAQ (reference sequence). V was clipped by 1 base and J by 11 bases, with 11 bases between them. The CDR3 length is 12 residues.

The chain's CDR3 is CASSFPGQGNQPQHF. The CDR3 DNA reads TGTGCCAGCAGTTTCCCGGGACAGGGCAATCAGCCCCAGCATTTT. The genes are TRBV28 and TRBJ1-5, with 8 bases lining up with TRBD1. CDR1 MDHEN and CDR2 SYDVKM come from the germline V gene. This CDR3 is 15 amino acids long. V shed 3 bases and J 2 bases; nucleotides not matched to a gene: 3.

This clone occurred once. DNA of the CDR3: TGTGCCAGCAGCTTATCCCTAAGAGGGCAGAAGCTTAGCATTTATGGCTACACCTTC. Translating gives CASSLSLRGQKLSIYGYTF. The V call is TRBV7-6, the J call TRBJ1-2; D not resolved. V lost 2 bases, J lost 5 bases, and 27 bases lay in between. There are 19 residues in the CDR3. From germline, CDR1 is SGHVS and CDR2 FNYEAQ.

For the CDR3, the DNA is TGTGCCAGCTCACCGACGTATACAGGGGGCGCGAATGGCTACACCTTC. This sequence encodes CASSPTYTGGANGYTF. J is TRBJ1-2 and V is TRBV18; TRBD1 aligns across 9 bases. The CDR3 has 16 amino acids. Germline trimming cut 3 bases from V and 6 bases from J; bases unmatched to any gene: 11. The germline V gene has CDR1 KGHSH and CDR2 LQKENI.

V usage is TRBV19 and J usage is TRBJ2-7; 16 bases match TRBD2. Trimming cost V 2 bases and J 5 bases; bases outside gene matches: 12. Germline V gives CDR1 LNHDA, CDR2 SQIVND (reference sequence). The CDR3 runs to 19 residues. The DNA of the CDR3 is TGTGCCAGTAGTATATCTGGGACTAGCGGGAGGGCCTTCGACCACGAGCAGTACTTC. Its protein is CASSISGTSGRAFDHEQYF.